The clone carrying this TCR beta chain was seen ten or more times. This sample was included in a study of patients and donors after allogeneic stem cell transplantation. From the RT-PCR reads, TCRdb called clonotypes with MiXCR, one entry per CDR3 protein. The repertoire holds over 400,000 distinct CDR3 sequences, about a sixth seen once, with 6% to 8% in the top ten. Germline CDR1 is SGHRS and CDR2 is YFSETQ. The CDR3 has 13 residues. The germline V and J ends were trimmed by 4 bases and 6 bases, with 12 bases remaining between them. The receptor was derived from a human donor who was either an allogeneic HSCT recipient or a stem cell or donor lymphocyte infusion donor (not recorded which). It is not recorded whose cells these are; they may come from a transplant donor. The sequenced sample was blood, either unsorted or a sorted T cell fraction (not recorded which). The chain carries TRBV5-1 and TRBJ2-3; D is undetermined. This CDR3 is CASSRRVDDTQYF. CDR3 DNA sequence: TGCGCCAGCAGCAGACGGGTCGACGATACGCAGTATTTT.